These 16 T cell receptor beta chains were all obtained from the same sample, sequenced in a study of T cell responses to AZD1222 COVID-19 vaccine. Libraries were prepared by immunoSEQ multiplex PCR; TCRdb keeps only in-frame clonotypes and omits some of them. The sample comprises about 130,000 clones, more than 90% of which are singletons, and around 1.1% rests with the top ten. The specimen comprised peripheral blood, sampled 28 days after the second AZD1222 dose. All receptors come from an adult who received the AZD1222 COVID-19 vaccine.

J is TRBJ2-1 and V is TRBV11-2; D not certain. Germline CDR1 SGHAT, CDR2 FQNNGV. Trimming removed 1 base from V and 5 bases from J, with 12 bases in between. The CDR3 runs to 15 residues. CDR3 amino acids: CASSLVVGKNNEQFF. The CDR3 DNA reads TGTGCCAGCAGCTTAGTGGTGGGGAAGAACAATGAGCAGTTCTTC. The variable domain in full, completed from reference TRBV11-2 and TRBJ2-1, reads EAGVAQSPRYKIIEKRQSVAFWCNPISGHATLYWYQQILGQGPKLLIQFQNNGVVDDSQLPKDRFSAERLKGVDSTLKIQPAKLEDSAVYLCASSLVVGKNNEQFFGPGTRLTVL.

The CDR3 coding sequence is TGTGCCAGCAGGAGGGCTGAGGTGTCCAATGAGCAGTTCTTC. This encodes CASRRAEVSNEQFF. V gene TRBV28 combines with J gene TRBJ2-1; TRBD2 might be the D (5 bases). Germline V gene data show CDR1 as MDHEN and CDR2 as SYDVKM. Trimming left V 6 bases short and J 6 bases short, with 15 bases between. This CDR3 has 14 residues.

The rearrangement uses TRBV7-2 and TRBJ2-7; no clear D gene. Germline CDR1 is SGHTA and CDR2 is FQGNSA. Deletions cut 2 bases from V and 6 bases from J, with 11 bases between. The CDR3 spans 13 residues. The CDR3 sequence is CASSLWTVLEQYF. CDR3 coding DNA: TGTGCCAGCAGCTTATGGACGGTTCTCGAGCAGTACTTC.

V gene TRBV4-3 combines with J gene TRBJ2-5; the D call may be TRBD1 or TRBD2 (7 bases each). Trimming took off 0 bases at V and 2 bases at J, with 13 bases between the two ends. Germline-derived CDR1 and CDR2 are LGHNA and YSLEER. The CDR3 spans 16 residues. The CDR3 reads CASSQDRQGGQETQYF. CDR3 sequence (DNA): TGCGCCAGCAGCCAAGATAGGCAGGGGGGGCAAGAGACCCAGTACTTC.

This chain links TRBV6-5 with TRBJ1-2, with a possible D match to TRBD1 (5 bases). The V gene's germline CDR1 is MNHEY and CDR2 SVGAGI. The CDR3 is 13 amino acids. The V end was cut by 6 bases, the J end by 1 base, with 9 bases between. The CDR3 bases are TGTGCCAGCAGGACACAGGATAACTATGGCTACACCTTC. Translated: CASRTQDNYGYTF.

The V call is TRBV6-5, the J call TRBJ1-3; D unresolved. Germline loops: CDR1 MNHEY, CDR2 SVGAGI. This CDR3 contains 15 residues. The V gene lost 6 bases and the J gene lost 4 bases, with 16 bases spanning the gap. The CDR3, as DNA: TGTGCCAGCAGCCGTAGTGGAGGTACCGGAAACACCATATATTTT. This gives the protein CASSRSGGTGNTIYF.

The chain combines TRBV3-1 (or the pseudogene TRBV3-2) with TRBJ2-7; 8 bases line up with TRBD2. The germline V gene has CDR1 LGHDT and CDR2 YNNKEL (reference sequence). CDR3 length equals 13 residues. Trimming took 4 bases from V and 3 from J; bases not matched to a gene: 2. Here the CDR3 reads CASSPGLVYEQYF. The CDR3 nucleotides are TGTGCCAGCAGCCCGGGACTAGTCTACGAGCAGTACTTC.

The gene calls are TRBV11-3 and TRBJ2-5, with D perhaps TRBD1 (6 bases). The CDR3 is 14 amino acids. CDR1 and CDR2 (germline): SGHNT, YENEEA. V gave up 0 bases and J gave up 1 base, with 6 bases separating them. The CDR3 loop is CASSLEQGQETQYF. The CDR3 bases are TGTGCCAGCAGCTTAGAACAGGGCCAAGAGACCCAGTACTTC.

The chain couples TRBV4-1 to TRBJ2-5; TRBD2 matches 9 bases. Germline V gives CDR1 MGHRA, CDR2 YSYEKL. Trimming at V came to 4 bases and at J to 4 bases, leaving 10 bases not matched to a gene. The CDR3 extends over 16 amino acids. As DNA, the CDR3 is TGCGCCAGCAGCCCCCAGGGCGGGAGGGAAGGAGAGACCCAGTACTTC. Translated: CASSPQGGREGETQYF.

The sample holds a few counts of this clone. The V and J genes are TRBV6-6 and TRBJ1-6; 8 nucleotides align to TRBD1. The CDR3 runs 16 residues. Germline CDR1 reads MNHNY; CDR2 reads SVGAGI (reference sequence). The J segment lost 6 bases and the V segment lost 6 bases, leaving 10 bases of the junction unmatched. CDR3 loop: CASSLSPDRANSPLHF. CDR3 DNA sequence: TGTGCCAGCAGCCTTTCTCCGGACAGGGCTAATTCACCCCTCCACTTT.

The J gene is TRBJ2-1, the V gene TRBV3-1 (or the pseudogene TRBV3-2), with TRBD1 matching 10 bases. The CDR3 totals 14 residues. Per germline, CDR1 LGHDT and CDR2 YNNKEL (reference sequence). Trimming took 6 bases from V and 13 from J; bases not matched to a gene: 12. The CDR3 reads CASSSGQGPLAQFF. The CDR3 DNA reads as TGTGCCAGCAGTTCGGGACAGGGGCCCTTAGCCCAGTTCTTC.

This clone was recorded only once. This chain joins TRBV30 and TRBJ1-6; D unresolved. Trimming took 4 bases from V and 6 from J, leaving 10 bases between them. Germline CDR1 is GTSNPN and CDR2 is SVGIG (reference sequence). The CDR3 consists of 13 residues. CDR3 bases: TGTGCCTGGACCCGGACGGGTAATTCACCCCTCCACTTT. It encodes CAWTRTGNSPLHF.

This clone occurred once. The V call is TRBV28, the J call TRBJ1-1; a possible D gene is TRBD1 (6 bases). Trimming cost V 3 bases and J 4 bases, with 9 bases left between them. Looked up from germline, CDR1 is MDHEN and CDR2 is SYDVKM. The CDR3 runs to 13 residues. The CDR3 DNA is TGTGCCAGCAGTTTCGACAGGCTCACTGAAGCTTTCTTT. Protein sequence: CASSFDRLTEAFF.

The count of this clone is one. V usage is TRBV11-3 and J usage is TRBJ1-1, with TRBD1 as a possible D gene (6 bases). Trimming stripped 5 bases from V and 5 bases from J, with 18 bases between. Germline V gives CDR1 SGHNT, CDR2 YENEEA. The CDR3 is 15 residues long. CDR3 residues: CASSPPGGIGTEAFF. The DNA of the CDR3 is TGTGCCAGCAGCCCCCCGGGGGGCATAGGTACTGAAGCTTTCTTT.

The chain couples TRBV6-5 to TRBJ2-6; the D gene is possibly TRBD2 (5 bases). There are 15 residues in the CDR3. Looked up from germline, CDR1 is MNHEY and CDR2 is SVGAGI. The V gene lost 7 bases and the J gene lost 4 bases, with 14 bases spanning the gap. This CDR3 reads CASTSRGNGANVLTF. The CDR3 DNA sequence: TGTGCCAGCACGTCCCGGGGTAACGGGGCCAACGTCCTGACTTTC.

The J gene is TRBJ2-3, the V gene TRBV4-3; possibly TRBD1 for D (6 bases). The CDR3 has 16 amino acids. CDR1 and CDR2 from the germline V gene are LGHNA and YSLEER. With 0 bases removed from V and 3 bases from J, the gap between germline ends came to 13 bases. The CDR3 loop is CASSQDSLGATDTQYF. The DNA of the CDR3 is TGCGCCAGCAGCCAAGATTCGTTGGGGGCAACAGATACGCAGTATTTT.